This T cell receptor (beta chain) is drawn from a study of CD8+ T cells in alopecia areata. Findings and limits, study-wide: In scalp samples, resident alphabeta T cells of normal skin are also sequenced. Unlike in mice, where it was clearer, TCR sharing across patients was less clear, possibly HLA-related. Researchers report lesional scalp, most notably alopecia totalis/universalis, outstripped normal scalp in clonality.

Sequencing used cDNA as its template, made by extracting RNA and reverse transcribing it. Only in-frame clones appear in the TCRdb table, and some are missing; sequencing was by immunoSEQ multiplex PCR. The table lists 150,000 to 200,000 clones, 55% of them singletons, with under 5.5% in the top ten. V dropped 3 bases and J dropped 6; count of bases not matched to a gene: 6. Germline values: CDR1 KGHSH, CDR2 LQKENI. This CDR3 region has 14 residues. Cell sorting was applied to PBMCs, and CD4+ and CD8+ T cells were collected. As regards this clone: What it binds is not known.

Sequencing was done on a sample of CD4+ T cells sorted from blood. V usage is TRBV18 and J usage is TRBJ1-2, with TRBD1 matching 8 bases. This TCR derives from a human donor in good health. The CDR3 loop reads CASSPAGGSNGYTF. The CDR3 nucleotides read TGTGCCAGCTCACCTGCAGGGGGCTCGAATGGCTACACCTTC.